Listed below are T cell receptor beta chains from one sample, sequenced in a study of cytomegalovirus exposure and HLA in healthy donors. Libraries were prepared by immunoSEQ multiplex PCR; TCRdb keeps only in-frame clonotypes and omits some of them. The sample comprises 200,000 to 250,000 clones, 70% to 90% of which are singletons, and roughly 0.24% rests with the top ten. Sequences were obtained from PBMCs. The receptors were gathered from a girl aged 2 to 10 in good health and CMV-seronegative. Each CDR3 is given with its conserved first and last residue. The D gene is left open where the match is weak. Clone size is given for some rows only: seen once, a few or many times, or a class if the clone is expanded.

v_gene	abundance	d_gene	j_gene	CDR3aa	CDR3nt
TRBV11-3	NA	TRBD1	TRBJ2-1	CASSPEGAKRAEQFF	TGTGCCAGCAGCCCTGAGGGGGCGAAAAGGGCGGAGCAGTTCTTC
TRBV10-3	NA	TRBD1	TRBJ2-7	CAISDAPGTGKREQYF	TGTGCCATCAGTGACGCCCCCGGGACAGGGAAACGCGAGCAGTACTTC
TRBV6-1	NA	NA	TRBJ1-2	CASNIQGVLGYTF	TGTGCCAGCAACATCCAGGGTGTACTTGGCTACACCTTC
TRBV2	NA	NA	TRBJ2-5	CASQAETQYF	TGTGCCAGCCAGGCGGAGACCCAGTACTTC
TRBV5-1	NA	TRBD1	TRBJ1-2	CASSPDRGYGYTF	TGCGCCAGCAGCCCGGACAGGGGCTATGGCTACACCTTC
TRBV4-2	NA	NA	TRBJ1-3	CASSQDIASGGNTIYF	TGTGCCAGCAGCCAAGATATTGCGAGCGGTGGAAACACCATATATTTT
TRBV6-5	NA	TRBD1	TRBJ1-4	CASSWGDRGGEKLFF	TGTGCCAGCAGCTGGGGGGACAGGGGTGGCGAAAAACTGTTTTTT
TRBV18	NA	TRBD1	TRBJ2-5	CASSQRTGNQETQYF	TGTGCCAGCTCACAGAGGACAGGGAACCAAGAGACCCAGTACTTC
TRBV18	NA	NA	TRBJ1-2	CASSPPSDRPYGYTF	TGTGCCAGCTCACCACCTTCCGACAGGCCCTATGGCTACACCTTC
TRBV6-5	NA	NA	TRBJ1-5	CASSWLTGFNQPQHF	TGTGCCAGCAGTTGGCTTACAGGGTTTAATCAGCCCCAGCATTTT
TRBV5-1	NA	TRBD1	TRBJ2-1	CASSSQGAVGKSYNEQFF	TGCGCCAGCAGCTCACAGGGGGCGGTCGGGAAATCCTACAATGAGCAGTTCTTC
TRBV7-9	NA	TRBD2	TRBJ2-5	CASSAASGRQETQYF	TGTGCCAGCAGCGCCGCTAGCGGGAGACAAGAGACCCAGTACTTC
TRBV4-1	NA	NA	TRBJ2-3	CASSQEARGTDTQYF	TGCGCCAGCAGCCAAGAGGCTAGGGGAACAGATACGCAGTATTTT
TRBV4-1	NA	TRBD1	TRBJ1-3	CASSQTGTAGNTIYF	TGCGCCAGCAGCCAAACCGGGACAGCTGGAAACACCATATATTTT
TRBV5-1	NA	NA	TRBJ1-2	CASSGAHGYTF	TGCGCCAGCTCGGGAGCACATGGCTACACCTTC
TRBV13	NA	TRBD1	TRBJ1-2	CAGSFRTGGSGGYTF	TGTGCCGGCAGCTTCAGGACAGGGGGCTCGGGTGGCTACACCTTC
TRBV13	NA	TRBD1	TRBJ2-1	CASSLCGQGACNEQFF	TGTGCCAGCAGCCTTTGTGGGCAGGGGGCTTGCAATGAGCAGTTCTTC
TRBV7-8	NA	NA	TRBJ2-4	CASSLVELGKNIQYF	TGTGCCAGCAGCTTAGTGGAGCTGGGCAAAAACATTCAGTACTTC
TRBV6-5	NA	NA	TRBJ1-6	CASSKGDSPLHF	TGTGCCAGCAGTAAGGGGGATTCACCCCTCCACTTT
TRBV30	NA	NA	TRBJ1-2	CAWSAGGYNGYTF	TGTGCCTGGAGTGCGGGAGGGTATAATGGCTACACCTTC
TRBV27	NA	TRBD1	TRBJ1-6	CASSPNRGNSPLHF	TGTGCCAGCAGTCCCAACAGGGGCAATTCACCCCTCCACTTT
TRBV10-2	few	NA	TRBJ1-2	CASSDHRGYGYTF	TGCGCCAGCAGTGATCACCGGGGGTACGGCTACACCTTC
TRBV30	once	NA	TRBJ1-4	CAWSLGEALNEKLFF	TGTGCCTGGAGCCTAGGAGAGGCGCTTAATGAAAAACTGTTTTTT
TRBV12-1	NA	NA	TRBJ2-1	CASSALRADREAYNEQFF	TGTGCCAGCAGCGCTTTGAGGGCCGACAGGGAGGCCTACAATGAGCAGTTCTTC
TRBV10-2	NA	TRBD2	TRBJ2-5	CASSVLAGGWETQYF	TGCGCCAGCAGTGTCCTAGCGGGAGGGTGGGAGACCCAGTACTTC
TRBV6-4	once	TRBD1	TRBJ1-6	CASSEFRGNSPLHF	TGTGCCAGCAGTGAGTTCAGGGGGAATTCACCCCTCCACTTT
TRBV5-1	NA	TRBD2	TRBJ2-3	CASSGYGGTSTDTQYF	TGCGCCAGCAGCGGCTACGGGGGGACTAGCACAGATACGCAGTATTTT
TRBV25-1	NA	NA	TRBJ2-3	CASSQTSPDTQYF	TGTGCCAGCAGTCAAACTAGCCCCGATACGCAGTATTTT
TRBV2	NA	NA	TRBJ2-7	CASSTAASYEQYF	TGTGCCAGCAGTACCGCGGCTTCCTACGAGCAGTACTTC
TRBV7-2	NA	NA	TRBJ1-2	CASSLGGGTAGYTF	TGTGCCAGCAGCTTAGGTGGGGGGACGGCTGGCTACACCTTC
TRBV4-1	once	NA	TRBJ2-5	CASSQGPAGTQETQYF	TGCGCCAGTAGCCAAGGGCCGGCGGGGACCCAGGAGACCCAGTACTTC
TRBV10-2	NA	NA	TRBJ1-3	CASSGPGGTGNTIYF	TGCGCCAGCAGTGGGCCGGGAGGTACTGGAAACACCATATATTTT
TRBV6-7	NA	NA	TRBJ1-4	CASSPRGTNEKLFF	TGTGCCAGCAGCCCCAGGGGAACTAATGAAAAACTGTTTTTT
TRBV5-4	NA	TRBD2	TRBJ2-5	CASSLAPGLAAETQYF	TGTGCCAGCAGCTTGGCCCCGGGACTAGCGGCGGAGACCCAGTACTTC
TRBV19	NA	NA	TRBJ1-3	CASSIGPSGNTIYF	TGTGCCAGTAGTATTGGCCCTTCTGGAAACACCATATATTTT
TRBV5-6	NA	TRBD2	TRBJ2-5	CASSFLAGREWVQETQYF	TGTGCCAGCAGCTTCCTAGCGGGAAGAGAGTGGGTTCAAGAGACCCAGTACTTC
TRBV18	NA	TRBD2	TRBJ2-3	CASSPRLAGGTTDTQYF	TGTGCCAGCTCACCCAGACTAGCGGGAGGTACCACAGATACGCAGTATTTT
TRBV18	NA	TRBD1	TRBJ2-1	CASSPGQGPYNEQFF	TGTGCCAGCTCACCCGGACAGGGGCCCTACAATGAGCAGTTCTTC
TRBV27	NA	NA	TRBJ2-5	CASSPPPRVGETQYF	TGTGCCAGCAGTCCCCCCCCCAGGGTAGGAGAGACCCAGTACTTC
TRBV7-9	NA	TRBD1	TRBJ1-2	CASSLPGLDRRGYGYTF	TGTGCCAGCAGCTTACCTGGACTGGACAGGCGCGGCTATGGCTACACCTTC
TRBV30	NA	NA	TRBJ2-5	CAWSRGGARAQETQYF	TGTGCCTGGAGTCGAGGGGGGGCTAGGGCTCAAGAGACCCAGTACTTC
TRBV5-1	NA	NA	TRBJ1-6	CASSLRGYSSYNSPLHF	TGCGCCAGCAGCTTGAGAGGGTACAGCTCCTATAATTCACCCCTCCACTTT